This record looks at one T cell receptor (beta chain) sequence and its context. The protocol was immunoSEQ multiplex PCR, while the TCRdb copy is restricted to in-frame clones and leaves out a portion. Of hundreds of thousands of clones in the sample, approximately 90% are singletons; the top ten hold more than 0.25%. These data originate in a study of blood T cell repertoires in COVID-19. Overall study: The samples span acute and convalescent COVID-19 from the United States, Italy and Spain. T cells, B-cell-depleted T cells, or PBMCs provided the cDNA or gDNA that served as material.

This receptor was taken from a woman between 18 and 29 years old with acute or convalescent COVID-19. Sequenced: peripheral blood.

CDR3 amino acids: CASSLGRYLNTEAFF. The CDR3 DNA is TGTGCCAGCAGCTTAGGTCGGTACCTGAACACTGAAGCTTTCTTT. The rearrangement links TRBV7-2 to TRBJ1-1; D gene uncertain. The CDR3 contains 15 residues. Trimming took 1 base from V and 0 from J, leaving 9 bases between them. Per germline, CDR1 SGHTA and CDR2 FQGNSA.